This T cell receptor beta chain was sequenced in a study of blood T cells in healthy people across ages. Study-wide results and limits: It was held that diversity estimates obtained from one million T cells represented underestimates.

Combining a sample-barcoded 5' primer with a J-beta primer mix, a second PCR ran for 7 to 11 cycles. Through a template-switch adaptor with 12 random nucleotides, each cDNA molecule received a tag. TCRdb reprocessed the 5' RACE reads via MiXCR and lists one record per CDR3 protein. The sample shows under 1 million distinct CDR3 sequences, approximately 48% of them seen only once. This clonotype was found a few times. Its cognate antigen is unknown. In germline, CDR1 is SGHRS, CDR2 YFSETQ. This CDR3 contains 17 residues. V lost 6 bases, J lost 2 bases, and 8 bases stayed unmatched. Collection of roughly 9.6 milliliters of peripheral blood was performed for each donor.

The chain has TRBV5-1 and TRBJ2-6; 10 nucleotides match TRBD1. The specimen was blood. The receptor comes from a man between 60 and 75 years old in good health. The CDR3 reads CASTPTGGFAGANVLTF. CDR3 coding DNA: TGCGCCAGCACCCCGACAGGGGGCTTCGCTGGGGCCAACGTCCTGACTTTC.